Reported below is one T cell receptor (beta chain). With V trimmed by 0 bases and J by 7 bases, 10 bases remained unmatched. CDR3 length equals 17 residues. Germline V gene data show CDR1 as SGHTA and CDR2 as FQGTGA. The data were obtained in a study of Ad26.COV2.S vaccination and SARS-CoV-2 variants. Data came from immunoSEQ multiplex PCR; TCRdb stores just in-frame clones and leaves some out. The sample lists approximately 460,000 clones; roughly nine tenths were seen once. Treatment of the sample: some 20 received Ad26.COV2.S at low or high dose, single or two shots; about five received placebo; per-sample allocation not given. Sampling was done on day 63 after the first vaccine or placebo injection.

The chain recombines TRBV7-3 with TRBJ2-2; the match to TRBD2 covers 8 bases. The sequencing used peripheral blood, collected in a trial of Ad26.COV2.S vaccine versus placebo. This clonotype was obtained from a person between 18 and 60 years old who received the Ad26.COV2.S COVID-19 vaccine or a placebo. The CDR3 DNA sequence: TGTGCCAGCAGCTTAACGGCCGGGACTAGTGGCGTCGGGGAGCTGTTTTTT. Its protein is CASSLTAGTSGVGELFF.